This T cell receptor (beta chain) was observed in a study of memory CD8 T cells in hepatitis C reinfection. Study-wide context: Late or post reinfection samples were taken 12 to 24 weeks after detection.

The repertoire was sequenced with immunoSEQ multiplex PCR; TCRdb's copy has only in-frame clones and lacks some. The sample has tens of thousands of clones; roughly 89% are singletons. Documented time point: late/post reinfection, 12 to 24 weeks after detection. No in vitro expansion preceded TCR sequencing of the sorted cells. The Montreal HEPCO cohort supplied donors who inject drugs. Total naive CD8 T cells were sorted as viable CD3+ CD8+ CD45RO- cells from two donors. V trimming: 6 bases; J trimming: 7 bases; junction bases outside the gene matches: 8. Per the germline V gene, CDR1 is LNHDA and CDR2 is SQIVND (reference sequence). The CDR3 is 15 residues long.

Sample: naive CD8+ T cells sorted from blood. The sequence came from a man between 18 and 29 years old with hepatitis C virus infection. V and J are TRBV19 and TRBJ2-1, with 11 bases fitting TRBD1. CDR3 sequence (DNA): TGTGCCAGTAGCCCCCGGGACAGGGGGATTAATGAGCAGTTCTTC. As protein: CASSPRDRGINEQFF.